The 27 T cell receptor beta chains listed next were all sequenced from one sample in a study of cytomegalovirus exposure and HLA in healthy donors. The assay was immunoSEQ multiplex PCR, and TCRdb's table has in-frame clones only and misses some. The repertoire holds roughly 180,000 clones, more than 75% seen once, with 7.2% in the top ten. The sequencing input was PBMCs. These receptors came from a man aged 30 to 39 in good health and CMV-seropositive.

The chain has TRBV9 and TRBJ2-7; either TRBD1 or TRBD2 may fit D (5 bases each). Trimming removed 3 bases from V and 3 bases from J, with 10 bases in between. The CDR3 sequence is 13 residues long. Germline CDR1 and CDR2: SGDLS and YYNGEE. Written as DNA, the CDR3 is TGTGCCAGCAGCGGGGGGTCTGACTACGAGCAGTACTTC. Protein sequence: CASSGGSDYEQYF.

The chain has TRBV6-1 and TRBJ2-7, with D perhaps matching TRBD1 or TRBD2 (5 bases each). Germline V CDR1 and CDR2: MNHNS, SASEGT. The V end was cut by 8 bases, the J end by 7 bases, with 12 bases between. The CDR3 is 11 amino acids. The CDR3 here is CASRAGSEQYF. DNA of the CDR3: TGTGCCAGCCGCGCAGGGAGTGAGCAGTACTTC.

J is TRBJ1-1 and V is TRBV7-8; D is uncertain. The CDR3 spans 14 residues. V dropped 6 bases and J dropped 2 bases, with 13 bases sitting between them. The V gene's germline CDR1 is SGHVS and CDR2 FQNEAQ. The CDR3 region has the DNA TGTGCCAGCAGTTACGTGGAGAGTAACACTGAAGCTTTCTTT. This codes for CASSYVESNTEAFF. Complete variable domain (other parts from reference TRBV7-8 and TRBJ1-1): GAGVSQSPRYKVAKRGQDVALRCDPISGHVSLFWYQQALGQGPEFLTYFQNEAQLDKSGLPSDRFFAERPEGSVSTLKIQRTQQEDSAVYLCASSYVESNTEAFFGQGTRLTVV.

The genes are TRBV4-3 and TRBJ1-4; unclear D gene. This CDR3 has 15 amino acids. CDR1 and CDR2 (germline): LGHNA, YSLEER. Trimming shortened V by 3 bases and J by 4 bases, and 12 bases separated the two germline ends. Here the CDR3 DNA reads TGCGCCAGCAGCCATGTTGAGTGGGGTAATGAAAAACTGTTTTTT. Its translation: CASSHVEWGNEKLFF.

The V and J genes are TRBV19 and TRBJ1-1, with TRBD1 matching over 7 bases. The CDR3 loop spans 15 amino acids. Germline CDR1 LNHDA, CDR2 SQIVND (reference sequence). V trimming: 7 bases; J trimming: 6 bases; junction bases outside the gene matches: 14. CDR3 sequence (DNA): TGTGCCAGTACGTTACGCAGGACAGGCGGGGCTGAAGCTTTCTTT. This codes for CASTLRRTGGAEAFF.

The V call is TRBV7-9, the J call TRBJ1-2; 12 nucleotides align to TRBD1. CDR1 and CDR2 (germline): SEHNR, FQNEAQ (reference sequence). With 5 bases clipped from V and 6 bases from J, the junction kept 7 bases outside the gene matches. CDR3 length: 15 amino acids. CDR3 nucleotides: TGTGCCAGCAGCCGTCTGGGACAGGGGGCTAATGGCTACACCTTC. Amino acid sequence: CASSRLGQGANGYTF.

This clone was found a few times. This rearrangement joins TRBV9 to TRBJ2-1, with TRBD1 matching over 9 bases. The CDR3 is made up of 15 amino acids. Per the germline V gene, CDR1 is SGDLS and CDR2 is YYNGEE. The V segment lost 0 bases and the J segment 7 bases; nucleotides outside the gene matches: 5. CDR3 nucleotide sequence: TGTGCCAGCAGCGTAGGGGACAGGGTTCATAATGAGCAGTTCTTC. Protein sequence: CASSVGDRVHNEQFF.

This clone appeared once. J is TRBJ1-2 and V is TRBV7-9; D uncertain. The CDR3 loop spans 13 amino acids. Germline CDR1 reads SEHNR; CDR2 reads FQNEAQ (reference sequence). The V gene lost 5 bases and the J gene lost 4 bases, with 11 bases spanning the gap. CDR3 sequence reads: CASSTSQSYGYTF. In nucleotides, the CDR3 is TGTGCCAGCAGCACCAGTCAGAGCTATGGCTACACCTTC.

This clone was seen only a few times. The CDR3 loop is CASSQASEAFF. The CDR3 DNA is TGTGCCAGCAGCCAAGCGTCGGAAGCTTTCTTT. V usage is TRBV14 and J usage is TRBJ1-1; D is unclear. The CDR3 is 11 amino acids. V was trimmed by 1 base and J by 8 bases, leaving 5 bases between them. Germline values: CDR1 SGHDN, CDR2 FVKESK.

This rearrangement joins TRBV18 to TRBJ2-4, with 7 bases lining up with TRBD1. Trimming removed 0 bases from V and 5 bases from J; junction bases left unmatched: 1. CDR3 size: 14 residues. The germline CDR1 and CDR2 sequences are KGHSH and LQKENI. CDR3 sequence reads: CASSPPGTENIQYF. CDR3 nucleotides: TGTGCCAGCTCACCACCCGGGACAGAAAACATTCAGTACTTC.

This chain uses TRBV7-2 with TRBJ2-2; D tentatively reads TRBD1 or TRBD2 (6 bases each). From germline, CDR1 is SGHTA and CDR2 FQGNSA. Trimming took off 5 bases at V and 4 bases at J, with 17 bases between the two ends. This CDR3 contains 16 residues. The CDR3 nucleotides are TGTGCCAGCAGCGCCCCTGGGGGCGGGATCACCGGGGAGCTGTTTTTT. This gives the protein CASSAPGGGITGELFF. Full variable domain (remainder filled in from reference TRBV7-2 and TRBJ2-2): GAGVSQSPSNKVTEKGKDVELRCDPISGHTALYWYRQSLGQGLEFLIYFQGNSAPDKSGLPSDRFSAERTGGSVSTLTIQRTQQEDSAVYLCASSAPGGGITGELFFGEGSRLTVL.

This chain's CDR3 is CASSQDQTTRAWNTEAFF. Here the CDR3 DNA reads TGCGCCAGCAGCCAAGATCAAACAACCCGGGCTTGGAACACTGAAGCTTTCTTT. The J gene is TRBJ1-1, the V gene TRBV4-1; D uncertain. Germline values: CDR1 MGHRA, CDR2 YSYEKL. This CDR3 contains 18 residues. V was cut by 0 bases and J by 1 base, with 18 bases left in between.

The J gene is TRBJ2-7, the V gene TRBV6-1; a weak D match, TRBD2 (5 bases). The CDR3 runs to 13 residues. Germline lookup yields CDR1 MNHNS and CDR2 SASEGT. The V and J ends lost 11 bases and 4 bases respectively, with 18 bases between them. CDR3 residues: CASRPLAAYEQYF. The CDR3 nucleotides read TGTGCCTCCCGTCCTCTAGCAGCTTACGAGCAGTACTTC.

The V and J genes are TRBV30 and TRBJ2-7; tentatively, D is TRBD2 (5 bases). Germline assignment: CDR1 GTSNPN and CDR2 SVGIG (reference sequence). The V end lost 5 bases, the J end lost 2 bases, and 13 bases lay between the germline ends. The CDR3 extends over 13 amino acids. The chain's CDR3 is CAWGGWGAYEQYF. As DNA, the CDR3 is TGTGCCTGGGGTGGGTGGGGAGCCTACGAGCAGTACTTC.

This clone has a handful of counts. The chain links TRBV2 to TRBJ1-6, with 8 bases that match TRBD1. This CDR3 has 13 amino acids. The V gene's germline CDR1 is SNHLY and CDR2 FYNNEI. Trimming at V came to 6 bases and at J to 13 bases, leaving 8 bases not matched to a gene. The CDR3 loop is CASSSGQGPPLHF. The CDR3, as DNA: TGTGCCAGCAGCTCAGGACAGGGTCCCCCCCTCCACTTT.

The chain links TRBV11-3 to TRBJ2-7; D not resolved. The tail of the sequence fits TRBJ2-5 better, so the J call may be wrong. CDR3 length: 13 amino acids. Germline V gene sequence: CDR1 SGHNT, CDR2 YENEEA. The CDR3 sequence: CASSLEAYATQYF. CDR3 coding DNA: TGTGCCAGCAGCTTAGAGGCCTATGCGACCCAGTACTTC.

The rearrangement uses TRBV28 and TRBJ2-7; 7 positions agree with TRBD1. J lost 6 bases, V lost 5 bases, and 13 bases had no gene match. Germline loops: CDR1 MDHEN, CDR2 SYDVKM. CDR3 size: 15 residues. The CDR3 reads CASSPLTGSLFEQYF. CDR3 nucleotide sequence: TGTGCCAGCAGTCCCCTGACAGGGAGTTTGTTCGAGCAGTACTTC.

This clone was found once. The chain combines TRBV11-2 with TRBJ2-5; no reliable D call. Trimming removed 2 bases from V and 2 bases from J, with 6 bases in between. The germline V gene has CDR1 SGHAT and CDR2 FQNNGV. CDR3 length: 13 amino acids. CDR3: CASSLYQQETQYF. Here the CDR3 DNA reads TGTGCCAGCAGCTTATACCAACAAGAGACCCAGTACTTC.

The chain's CDR3 is CASSLVGGSTSPLHF. In DNA form, the CDR3 reads TGTGCCAGCAGCTTAGTCGGGGGGAGTACTTCACCCCTCCACTTT. The chain links TRBV7-2 to TRBJ1-6; perhaps TRBD1 as D (5 bases). The germline gives CDR1 SGHTA, CDR2 FQGNSA. The CDR3 consists of 15 residues. With 1 base removed from V and 9 bases from J, the gap between germline ends came to 13 bases. Together with reference TRBV7-2 and TRBJ1-6, the CDR3 gives the full variable domain: GAGVSQSPSNKVTEKGKDVELRCDPISGHTALYWYRQSLGQGLEFLIYFQGNSAPDKSGLPSDRFSAERTGGSVSTLTIQRTQQEDSAVYLCASSLVGGSTSPLHFGNGTRLTVT.

The chain links TRBV7-9 to TRBJ2-1; D may match TRBD1 or TRBD2 (7 bases each). Trimming took 2 bases from V and 15 from J, leaving 11 bases between them. Germline-derived CDR1 and CDR2 are SEHNR and FQNEAQ (reference sequence). There are 11 residues in the CDR3. CDR3 sequence reads: CASSLSGDRFF. The CDR3, as DNA: TGTGCCAGCAGCTTAAGCGGGGACAGGTTCTTC.

This clone showed up many times. One junction end does not reproduce the germline sequence, and a read error may be involved. This chain connects TRBV4-2 to TRBJ2-1; a possible D gene is TRBD2 (5 bases). The CDR3 consists of 16 residues. Germline V gene lookup returns CDR1 LGHNA and CDR2 YNFKEQ. The CDR3 protein is CASSPLASTSSNEQFF. CDR3 nucleotide sequence: TGTGCCAGCAGCCCGCTTGCTAGCACCTCCTCCAATGAGCAGTTCTTC.

V is TRBV10-3 and J is TRBJ2-7, with D tentatively TRBD1 (6 bases). CDR3 length: 15 residues. V lost 0 bases and J 3 bases, leaving 12 bases between the germline ends. CDR1 is ENHRY, CDR2 SYGVKD, per germline. The CDR3 DNA reads TGTGCCATCAGTGAGTCGTACAGGGTGGGCTACGAGCAGTACTTC. Its translation is CAISESYRVGYEQYF.

This sequence joins TRBV6-5 and TRBJ2-3; TRBD2 might be the D (5 bases). Trimming shortened V by 10 bases and J by 1 base, and 12 bases separated the two germline ends. The CDR3 runs 13 residues. The germline gives CDR1 MNHEY, CDR2 SVGAGI. CDR3 loop: CATEGSGTDTQYF. The CDR3 region has the DNA TGTGCCACCGAGGGTAGCGGCACAGATACGCAGTATTTT.

The chain combines TRBV11-2 with TRBJ2-7; the D call may be TRBD1 or TRBD2 (6 bases each). This CDR3 has 17 amino acids. The germline V and J ends were trimmed by 0 bases and 3 bases, with 18 bases remaining between them. Germline CDR1 SGHAT, CDR2 FQNNGV. The CDR3, as DNA: TGTGCCAGCAGCTTAGATGATAGGAACGGGGGCAGCTACGAGCAGTACTTC. It specifies CASSLDDRNGGSYEQYF.

V and J are TRBV28 and TRBJ1-1, with D maybe TRBD1 (6 bases). V dropped 6 bases and J dropped 0 bases, with 26 bases sitting between them. The germline V gene has CDR1 MDHEN and CDR2 SYDVKM. The CDR3 consists of 19 residues. This CDR3 reads CASRPEPSSRGDMNTEAFF. CDR3 bases: TGTGCCAGCAGGCCAGAACCCTCAAGTAGGGGGGACATGAACACTGAAGCTTTCTTT.

The chain couples TRBV5-1 to TRBJ2-7, with D unresolved. V lost 2 bases and J 2 bases, leaving 5 bases between the germline ends. The CDR3 is made up of 12 amino acids. Germline V lookup: CDR1 SGHRS, CDR2 YFSETQ. The CDR3 sequence is CASSFPTYEQYF. The CDR3 region has the DNA TGCGCCAGCAGCTTCCCGACCTACGAGCAGTACTTC.

The chain is built from TRBV18 and TRBJ2-4, with D possibly being TRBD2 (5 bases). The V and J ends lost 4 bases and 3 bases respectively, with 19 bases between them. The CDR3 is 17 residues long. Germline V gene sequence: CDR1 KGHSH, CDR2 LQKENI. The CDR3 is CASSRTTSGMGKNIQYF. For the CDR3, the DNA is TGTGCCAGCTCACGAACTACATCGGGAATGGGCAAAAACATTCAGTACTTC.